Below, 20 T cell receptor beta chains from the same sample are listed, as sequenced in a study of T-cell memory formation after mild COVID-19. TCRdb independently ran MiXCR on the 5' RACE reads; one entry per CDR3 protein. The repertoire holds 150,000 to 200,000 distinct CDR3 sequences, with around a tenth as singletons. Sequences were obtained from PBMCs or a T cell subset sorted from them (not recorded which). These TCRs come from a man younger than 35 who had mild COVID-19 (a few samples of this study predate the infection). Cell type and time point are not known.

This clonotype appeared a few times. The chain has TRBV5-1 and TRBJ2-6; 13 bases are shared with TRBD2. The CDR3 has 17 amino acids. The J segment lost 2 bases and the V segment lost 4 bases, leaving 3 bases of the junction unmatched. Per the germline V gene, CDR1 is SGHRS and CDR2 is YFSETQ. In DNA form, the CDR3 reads TGCGCCAGCAGCCCCGGGACTAGCGGGGCTGGGGCCAACGTCCTGACTTTC. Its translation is CASSPGTSGAGANVLTF. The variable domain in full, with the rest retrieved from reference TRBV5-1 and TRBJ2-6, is KAGVTQTPRYLIKTRGQQVTLSCSPISGHRSVSWYQQTPGQGLQFLFEYFSETQRNKGNFPGRFSGRQFSNSRSEMNVSTLELGDSALYLCASSPGTSGAGANVLTFGAGSRLTVL.

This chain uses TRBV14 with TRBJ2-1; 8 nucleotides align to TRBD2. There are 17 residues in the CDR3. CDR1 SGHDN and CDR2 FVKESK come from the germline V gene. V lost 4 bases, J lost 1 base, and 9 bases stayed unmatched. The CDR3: CASSPQSGGGSYNEQFF. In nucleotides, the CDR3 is TGTGCCAGCAGCCCCCAATCGGGCGGGGGGTCCTACAATGAGCAGTTCTTC.

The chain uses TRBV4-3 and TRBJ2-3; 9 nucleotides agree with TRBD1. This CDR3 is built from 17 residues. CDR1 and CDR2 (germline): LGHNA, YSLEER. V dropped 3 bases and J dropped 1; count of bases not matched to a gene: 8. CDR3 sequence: CASSQRVRTGGTDTQYF. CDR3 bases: TGCGCCAGCAGCCAGAGGGTCCGGACAGGGGGCACAGATACGCAGTATTTT.

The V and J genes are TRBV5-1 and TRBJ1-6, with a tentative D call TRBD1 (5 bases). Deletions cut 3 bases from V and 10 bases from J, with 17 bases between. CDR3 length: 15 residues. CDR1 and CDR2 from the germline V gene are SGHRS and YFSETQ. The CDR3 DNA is TGCGCCAGCAGCTGGGGGTGGAGGGAGGACTCACCCCTCCACTTT. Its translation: CASSWGWREDSPLHF.

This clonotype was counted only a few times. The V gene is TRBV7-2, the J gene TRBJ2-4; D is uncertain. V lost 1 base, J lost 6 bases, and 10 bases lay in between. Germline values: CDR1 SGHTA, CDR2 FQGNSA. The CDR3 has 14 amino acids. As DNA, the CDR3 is TGTGCCAGCAGCTTAGGGCTCCCCCCAAACATTCAGTACTTC. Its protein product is CASSLGLPPNIQYF.

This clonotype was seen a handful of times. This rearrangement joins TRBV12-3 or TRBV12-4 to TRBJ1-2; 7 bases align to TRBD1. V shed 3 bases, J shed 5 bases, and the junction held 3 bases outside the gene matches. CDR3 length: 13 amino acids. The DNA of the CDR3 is TGTGCCAGCAGTTTGACAGGGATGTATGGCTACACCTTC. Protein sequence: CASSLTGMYGYTF.

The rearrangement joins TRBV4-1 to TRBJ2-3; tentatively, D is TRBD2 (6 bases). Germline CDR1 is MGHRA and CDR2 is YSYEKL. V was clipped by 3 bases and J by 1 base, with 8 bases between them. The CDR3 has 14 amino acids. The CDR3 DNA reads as TGCGCCAGCAGCCAGGGGACTCGCACAGATACGCAGTATTTT. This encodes CASSQGTRTDTQYF.

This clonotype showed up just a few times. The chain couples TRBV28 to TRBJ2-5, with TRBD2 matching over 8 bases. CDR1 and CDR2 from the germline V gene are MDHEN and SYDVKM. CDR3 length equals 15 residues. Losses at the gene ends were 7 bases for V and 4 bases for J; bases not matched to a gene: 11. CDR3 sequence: CASNRGGTTGETQYF. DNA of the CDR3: TGTGCCAGCAATCGCGGGGGGACAACAGGAGAGACCCAGTACTTC.

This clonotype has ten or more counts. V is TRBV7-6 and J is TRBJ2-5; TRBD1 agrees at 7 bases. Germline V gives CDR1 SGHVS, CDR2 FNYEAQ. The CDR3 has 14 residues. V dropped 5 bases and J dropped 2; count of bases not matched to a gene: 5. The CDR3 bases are TGTGCCAGCAGCGCCGGGACAGCACAAGAGACCCAGTACTTC. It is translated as CASSAGTAQETQYF.

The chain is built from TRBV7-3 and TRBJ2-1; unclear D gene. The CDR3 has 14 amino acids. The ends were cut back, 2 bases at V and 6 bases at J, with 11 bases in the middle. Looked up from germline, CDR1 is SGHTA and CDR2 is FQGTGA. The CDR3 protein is CASSLRPQANEQFF. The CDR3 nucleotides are TGTGCCAGCAGCTTACGCCCGCAGGCCAATGAGCAGTTCTTC.

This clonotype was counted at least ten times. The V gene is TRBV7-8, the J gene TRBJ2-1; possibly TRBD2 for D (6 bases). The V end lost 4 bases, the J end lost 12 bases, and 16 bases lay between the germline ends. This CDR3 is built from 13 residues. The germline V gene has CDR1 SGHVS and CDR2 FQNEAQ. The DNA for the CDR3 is TGTGCCAGCAGCTCCCGACCGGGGGTGGTGCAGTTCTTC. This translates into CASSSRPGVVQFF.

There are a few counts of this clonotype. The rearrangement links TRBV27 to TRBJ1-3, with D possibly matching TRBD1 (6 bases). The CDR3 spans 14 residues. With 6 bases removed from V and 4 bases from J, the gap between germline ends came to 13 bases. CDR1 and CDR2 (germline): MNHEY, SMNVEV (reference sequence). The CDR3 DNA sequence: TGTGCCAGCAGGCCTATCAGGGGAGGAAACACCATATATTTT. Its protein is CASRPIRGGNTIYF.

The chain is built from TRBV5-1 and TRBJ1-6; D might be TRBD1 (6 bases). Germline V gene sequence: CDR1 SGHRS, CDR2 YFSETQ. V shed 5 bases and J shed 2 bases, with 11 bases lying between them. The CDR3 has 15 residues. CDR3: CASREQGTYNSPLHF. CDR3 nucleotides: TGCGCCAGCAGGGAACAGGGCACCTATAATTCACCCCTCCACTTT.

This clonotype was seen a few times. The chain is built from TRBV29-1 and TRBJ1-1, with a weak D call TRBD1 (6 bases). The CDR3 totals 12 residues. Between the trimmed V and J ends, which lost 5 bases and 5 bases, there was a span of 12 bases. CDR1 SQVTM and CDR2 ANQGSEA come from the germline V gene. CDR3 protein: CSVRQGKTEAFF. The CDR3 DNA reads TGCAGCGTTCGGCAGGGGAAGACTGAAGCTTTCTTT. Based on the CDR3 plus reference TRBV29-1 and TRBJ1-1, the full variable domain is SAVISQKPSRDICQRGTSLTIQCQVDSQVTMMFWYRQQPGQSLTLIATANQGSEATYESGFVIDKFPISRPNLTFSTLTVSNMSPEDSSIYLCSVRQGKTEAFFGQGTRLTVV.

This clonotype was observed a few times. CDR3 coding DNA: TGCGCCAGCAGCCAAGAAATCCGGGACTCCGAAGCTTTCTTT. It encodes CASSQEIRDSEAFF. This chain connects TRBV4-3 to TRBJ1-1, with D maybe TRBD1 (5 bases). Germline CDR1 LGHNA, CDR2 YSLEER. V was pared by 0 bases and J by 8 bases, with 13 bases between. The CDR3 totals 14 residues.

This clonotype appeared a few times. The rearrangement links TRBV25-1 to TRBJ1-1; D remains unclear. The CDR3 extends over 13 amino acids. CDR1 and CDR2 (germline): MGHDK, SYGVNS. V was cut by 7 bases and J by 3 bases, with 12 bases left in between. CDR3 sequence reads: CASTRAQDTEAFF. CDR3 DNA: TGTGCCAGCACCAGAGCCCAGGACACTGAAGCTTTCTTT.

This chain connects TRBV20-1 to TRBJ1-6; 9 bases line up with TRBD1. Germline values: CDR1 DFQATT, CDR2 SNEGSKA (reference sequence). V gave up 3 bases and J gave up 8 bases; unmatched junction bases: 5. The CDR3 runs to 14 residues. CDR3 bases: TGCAGTGCTAGTTTACGACAGGGGGATTCACCCCTCCACTTT. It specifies CSASLRQGDSPLHF.

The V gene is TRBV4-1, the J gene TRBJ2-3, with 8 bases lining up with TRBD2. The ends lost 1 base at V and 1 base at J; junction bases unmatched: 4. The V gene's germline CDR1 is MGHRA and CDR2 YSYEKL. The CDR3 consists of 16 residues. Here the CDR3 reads CASSQGNSGGTDTQYF. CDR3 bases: TGCGCCAGCAGCCAAGGGAATAGCGGGGGCACAGATACGCAGTATTTT.

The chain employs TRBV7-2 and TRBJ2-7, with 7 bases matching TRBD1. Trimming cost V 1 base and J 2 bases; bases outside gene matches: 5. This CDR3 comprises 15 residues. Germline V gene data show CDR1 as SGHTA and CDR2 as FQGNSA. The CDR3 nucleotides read TGTGCCAGCAGCTTAGAAGGGGGCTCCCCCTACGAGCAGTACGTC. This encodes CASSLEGGSPYEQYV.

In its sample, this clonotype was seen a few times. The CDR3 spells CASSLTGAEKLFF. CDR3 DNA sequence: TGCGCCAGCAGCTTGACGGGAGCTGAAAAACTGTTTTTT. The J gene is TRBJ1-4, the V gene TRBV5-1; no reliable D call. The CDR3 is made up of 13 amino acids. V was shortened by 1 base and J by 7 bases, with 8 bases between the two germline ends. Germline lookup yields CDR1 SGHRS and CDR2 YFSETQ.